These 21 T cell receptor beta chains were sequenced from one sample in a study of T cells in localized non-small cell lung cancer. Repertoires were generated with immunoSEQ multiplex PCR, while TCRdb's copy carries only in-frame clones and drops some. The table records around 100,000 clones, roughly 89% of them present only once. The specimen was peripheral blood, collected before any cancer treatment. Source of these receptors: a man aged 35-75 years with stage I squamous cell lung carcinoma.

The chain combines TRBV28 with TRBJ2-1, with D perhaps matching TRBD1 or TRBD2 (5 bases each). Trimming left V 6 bases short and J 4 bases short, with 13 bases between. Looked up from germline, CDR1 is MDHEN and CDR2 is SYDVKM. This CDR3 has 14 amino acids. CDR3 nucleotides: TGTGCCAGCAGAACCGGGGCCCGATACAATGAGCAGTTCTTC. Amino acids: CASRTGARYNEQFF.

This clone was picked up one time. This chain joins TRBV5-8 and TRBJ2-2; 10 bases match TRBD1. Germline values: CDR1 SGHTS, CDR2 YDEGEE. CDR3 length: 15 residues. V was pared by 4 bases and J by 4 bases, with 4 bases of the junction left unmatched. The CDR3 protein is CASSHRDRGTGELFF. CDR3 coding DNA: TGTGCCAGCAGCCACCGGGACAGGGGCACCGGGGAGCTGTTTTTT.

The rearrangement joins TRBV27 to TRBJ1-3; unclear D gene. The CDR3 spans 15 residues. The germline V gene encodes CDR1 MNHEY and CDR2 SMNVEV (reference sequence). Deletions cut 5 bases from V and 0 bases from J, with 11 bases between. The CDR3 DNA is TGTGCCAGCAGTCCATACCGGGACTCTGGAAACACCATATATTTT. Protein product: CASSPYRDSGNTIYF.

The rearrangement uses TRBV7-2 and TRBJ1-2; D is uncertain. The CDR3 is made up of 15 amino acids. Trimming left V 1 base short and J 2 bases short, with 11 bases between. Germline V gives CDR1 SGHTA, CDR2 FQGNSA. The CDR3 protein is CASSLGLLGNYGYTF. The DNA for the CDR3 is TGTGCCAGCAGCTTAGGTCTTCTCGGGAACTATGGCTACACCTTC.

The rearrangement joins TRBV11-2 to TRBJ1-2, with D possibly matching TRBD1 (6 bases). V was pared by 7 bases and J by 2 bases, with 8 bases between. The germline V gene encodes CDR1 SGHAT and CDR2 FQNNGV. CDR3 length: 12 residues. CDR3 sequence (DNA): TGTGCCAGCACCGGACAGAACTATGGCTACACCTTC. This gives the protein CASTGQNYGYTF.

In the case of this clone: This sample also contains other DNA sequences that code for the same CDR3. The gene calls are TRBV9 and TRBJ1-3; D is undetermined. Looked up from germline, CDR1 is SGDLS and CDR2 is YYNGEE. V was shortened by 0 bases and J by 4 bases, with 8 bases between the two germline ends. CDR3 size: 14 residues. CDR3 sequence (DNA): TGTGCCAGCAGCGTAGGATCATTAGGAAACACCATATATTTT. Translation: CASSVGSLGNTIYF.

J is TRBJ2-1 and V is TRBV27, with D maybe TRBD2 (5 bases). The V gene lost 5 bases and the J gene lost 6 bases, with 20 bases spanning the gap. The CDR3 runs to 16 residues. The germline V gene encodes CDR1 MNHEY and CDR2 SMNVEV (reference sequence). The CDR3 reads CASSLTRIQGGNEQFF. CDR3 DNA sequence: TGTGCCAGCAGTCTTACCAGGATACAAGGAGGCAATGAGCAGTTCTTC.

V usage is TRBV10-3 and J usage is TRBJ2-3, with 10 nucleotides matching TRBD2. The CDR3 is 15 residues long. V dropped 3 bases and J dropped 1; count of bases not matched to a gene: 1. Germline CDR1 is ENHRY and CDR2 is SYGVKD. CDR3 nucleotides: TGTGCCATCAGTGAAGGGACTAGCGGCACAGATACGCAGTATTTT. The encoded protein is CAISEGTSGTDTQYF.

This chain connects TRBV6-5 to TRBJ1-1; tentative D call: TRBD1 (5 bases). Germline lookup yields CDR1 MNHEY and CDR2 SVGAGI. The CDR3 totals 15 residues. Trimming removed 2 bases from V and 4 bases from J, with 14 bases in between. In DNA, the CDR3 is TGTGCCAGCAGTTACGGCAGGGTAGGAGGCACTGAAGCTTTCTTT. It is translated as CASSYGRVGGTEAFF.

The chain is built from TRBV7-9 and TRBJ1-5, with D possibly TRBD1 on 6 matching bases. The CDR3 has 15 residues. The V end lost 6 bases, the J end lost 1 base, and 13 bases lay between the germline ends. Germline CDR1 reads SEHNR; CDR2 reads FQNEAQ (reference sequence). CDR3: CASSPGRGSNQPQHF. In DNA, the CDR3 is TGTGCCAGCAGTCCCGGGAGGGGGAGCAATCAGCCCCAGCATTTT.

The chain couples TRBV10-3 to TRBJ2-7; D is possibly TRBD1 (7 bases). The V end was cut by 4 bases, the J end by 2 bases, with 18 bases between. There are 16 residues in the CDR3. CDR1 and CDR2 (germline): ENHRY, SYGVKD. The CDR3: CAISAVGTRGAYEQYF. CDR3 in DNA: TGTGCCATCAGTGCAGTCGGGACCAGGGGGGCCTACGAGCAGTACTTC.

This rearrangement joins TRBV5-6 to TRBJ1-5; 8 nucleotides align to TRBD1. This CDR3 is built from 14 residues. V trimming: 0 bases; J trimming: 7 bases; junction bases outside the gene matches: 3. Germline V CDR1 and CDR2: SGHDT, YYEEEE. The CDR3 region is CASSLGTGNQPQHF. In nucleotides, the CDR3 is TGTGCCAGCAGCTTGGGGACAGGGAACCAGCCCCAGCATTTT.

The chain joins TRBV7-2 to TRBJ1-5; 11 positions match TRBD1. Germline V gene lookup returns CDR1 SGHTA and CDR2 FQGNSA. CDR3 length: 15 residues. The ends lost 5 bases at V and 8 bases at J; junction bases unmatched: 8. The CDR3 sequence is CASSVGQGAREPQHF. The CDR3 DNA sequence: TGTGCCAGCAGCGTCGGACAGGGGGCGAGGGAGCCCCAGCATTTT.

V is TRBV7-8 and J is TRBJ2-7, with 7 nucleotides matching TRBD1. This CDR3 has 14 residues. In germline, CDR1 is SGHVS, CDR2 FQNEAQ. Trimming took 5 bases from V and 0 from J; bases not matched to a gene: 4. CDR3 residues: CASSAGTASYEQYF. For the CDR3, the DNA is TGTGCCAGCAGCGCCGGGACAGCCTCCTACGAGCAGTACTTC.

Turning to this clone: Other DNA sequences in the same sample also yield this CDR3. CDR3 sequence (DNA): TGTGCCAGCTCACAAGGAAGCAATCAGCCCCAGCATTTT. Protein product: CASSQGSNQPQHF. The chain uses TRBV18 and TRBJ1-5; D is unresolved. Germline V CDR1 and CDR2: KGHSH, LQKENI. CDR3 length equals 13 residues. With 4 bases removed from V and 1 base from J, the gap between germline ends came to 5 bases.

V usage is TRBV7-9 and J usage is TRBJ1-4; 7 bases are a match to TRBD1. The CDR3 sequence is 16 residues long. The germline V gene has CDR1 SEHNR and CDR2 FQNEAQ (reference sequence). V shed 0 bases, J shed 5 bases, and the junction held 6 bases outside the gene matches. For the CDR3, the DNA is TGTGCCAGCAGCTTAGCCAGACAGGGCAGGAATGAAAAACTGTTTTTT. This translates into CASSLARQGRNEKLFF. Drawing the rest from reference TRBV7-9 and TRBJ1-4, the complete variable domain is DTGVSQNPRHKITKRGQNVTFRCDPISEHNRLYWYRQTLGQGPEFLTYFQNEAQLEKSRLLSDRFSAERPKGSFSTLEIQRTEQGDSAMYLCASSLARQGRNEKLFFGSGTQLSVL.

This chain connects TRBV28 to TRBJ2-2; no reliable D call. The germline CDR1 and CDR2 sequences are MDHEN and SYDVKM. The germline V and J ends were trimmed by 1 base and 4 bases, with 7 bases remaining between them. CDR3 length equals 14 residues. The CDR3 DNA follows: TGTGCCAGCAGTTTATTGGAAGCCACCGGGGAGCTGTTTTTT. Translation gives CASSLLEATGELFF. Together with reference TRBV28 and TRBJ2-2, the CDR3 gives the full variable domain: DVKVTQSSRYLVKRTGEKVFLECVQDMDHENMFWYRQDPGLGLRLIYFSYDVKMKEKGDIPEGYSVSREKKERFSLILESASTNQTSMYLCASSLLEATGELFFGEGSRLTVL.

The CDR3 loop reads CASSLADRANTEAFF. The DNA of the CDR3 is TGCGCCAGCAGCTTAGCCGACAGGGCGAACACTGAAGCTTTCTTT. The V gene is TRBV5-1, the J gene TRBJ1-1, with 7 bases identical to TRBD1. Germline V CDR1 and CDR2: SGHRS, YFSETQ. V gave up 2 bases and J gave up 1 base; unmatched junction bases: 5. The CDR3 extends over 15 amino acids.

This chain joins TRBV7-9 and TRBJ2-1; 8 nucleotides align to TRBD2. The trim removed 6 bases at V and 5 bases at J, leaving 6 bases unmatched. Germline CDR1 reads SEHNR; CDR2 reads FQNEAQ (reference sequence). The CDR3 spans 14 residues. This CDR3 reads CASSFTSGNNEQFF. For the CDR3, the DNA is TGTGCCAGCAGTTTTACTAGCGGCAACAATGAGCAGTTCTTC.

The chain carries TRBV18 and TRBJ1-2, with D hard to call. V was trimmed by 4 bases and J by 0 bases, leaving 9 bases between them. The CDR3 has 14 amino acids. The germline CDR1 and CDR2 sequences are KGHSH and LQKENI. The CDR3 DNA reads TGTGCCAGCTCACGAGGGCAGGCTAACTATGGCTACACCTTC. Its translation is CASSRGQANYGYTF.

The V and J genes are TRBV7-9 and TRBJ1-2, with a possible D match to TRBD1 (5 bases). This CDR3 spans 15 amino acids. With 1 base removed from V and 4 bases from J, the gap between germline ends came to 13 bases. Per the germline V gene, CDR1 is SEHNR and CDR2 is FQNEAQ (reference sequence). DNA of the CDR3: TGTGCCAGCAGCTTAGTTCAAAGGGGCCCCTATGGCTACACCTTC. Translating it yields CASSLVQRGPYGYTF.